Each of the 3 T cell receptor beta chains below was sequenced from the same sample in a study of shared clonotypes between healthy human individuals. Clones were sequenced by immunoSEQ multiplex PCR, and TCRdb holds only the in-frame ones, with some missing. The sample yields 2 million to 3 million clones, 80% to 95% seen once. Sequencing was performed on naive CD4+ T cells from PBMCs. This sample's subset: CD45RA+ positively selected. The origin of the receptors is a young man in good health. Some clones in this sample may be carry-over from other donors' samples.

The CDR3 DNA sequence: TGTGCCAGTAGTATGGAGCAGGGGTACTATGGCTACACCTTC. It is translated as CASSMEQGYYGYTF. V is TRBV19 and J is TRBJ1-2; a possible D gene is TRBD1 (6 bases). In germline, CDR1 is LNHDA, CDR2 SQIVND (reference sequence). The V end was cut by 3 bases, the J end by 3 bases, with 11 bases between. The CDR3 covers 14 residues.

J is TRBJ2-1 and V is TRBV7-9, with a weak D call TRBD2 (5 bases). Germline-derived CDR1 and CDR2 are SEHNR and FQNEAQ (reference sequence). V lost 5 bases and J 5 bases, leaving 22 bases between the germline ends. The CDR3 length is 17 residues. Written as DNA, the CDR3 is TGTGCCAGCAGCGCGACCTTGGGGTCTCTGAGGGACAATGAGCAGTTCTTC. This translates into CASSATLGSLRDNEQFF.

This chain joins TRBV28 and TRBJ2-1; 8 nucleotides match TRBD2. Per germline, CDR1 MDHEN and CDR2 SYDVKM. After removal of 6 bases from V and 8 bases from J, the junction contained 9 bases not matched to a gene. CDR3 size: 14 residues. The chain's CDR3 is CASSLTSGLYEQFF. Here the CDR3 DNA reads TGTGCCAGCAGCCTCACTAGCGGTCTCTATGAGCAGTTCTTC.